The sequence of this T cell receptor (beta chain) was determined in a study of post-analysis software for immune sequencing data (dated by TCRdb to 2015 to 2017). Study-level background: Recorded disease courses included relapsing-remitting, secondary progressive and progressive-relapsing multiple sclerosis, with some patients lacking subtype annotation. The multiple sclerosis patient repertoires were compared with roughly twelve previously published healthy control repertoires from donors aged about 6 to 28 years. A subset of samples was prepared in parallel using single-end sample barcoding, then pooled and co-amplified after Illumina adapter ligation. Results the study describes overall, beyond this receptor: The control group was slightly older than the multiple sclerosis patient group. Strong co-clustering of samples prepared in the same batch was shown by direct clustering with F measure, prompting a batch-effect correction. Significantly higher frequencies in patients than in controls were found for roughly 5 TRBV segments, including TRBV5-6, TRBV5-1 and TRBV20-1. Multiple sclerosis patients had significantly lower normalized Chao1 diversity than controls, a result that suggests substantial peripheral T-cell clonal expansion.

The receptor library was made with PCR. This sample was sequenced with an Illumina HiSeq 2500. Unique molecular identifiers were incorporated into TCR beta cDNA libraries to reduce PCR and sequencing biases. Roughly 0.5 million cDNA molecules were obtained per 1 to 10 million input T cells, so each molecule approximated one T cell. The patient libraries were prepared and sequenced with the same protocol used for the earlier healthy control dataset. Within a given batch, samples were prepared together, multiplexed and sequenced on the same HiSeq lane. The study's own analysis went as follows. MIGEC handled the raw barcoded reads, throwing out single-read molecular identifier groups before consensus assembly and CDR3 extraction. VDJtools was used for post-analysis of the clonotype tables, with diversity normalized by down-sampling every dataset to the smallest sample size. Repertoire overlap clustering matched CDR3 amino acid but not nucleotide sequences to correct batch-related cross-sample contamination. TCRdb itself trimmed the public reads at Q25 with fastp, ran MiXCR and retained productive beta chains. Identical CDR3 protein sequences are pooled into one entry, listed with their most common genes and DNA. The V and J calls and clone size are TCRdb's, not the authors'. This sample comprises 750,000 to 950,000 distinct CDR3 sequences, roughly half of them detected only once. The ten largest clones add up to 4.6% of the sample.

To demonstrate the VDJtools post-analysis software, the study profiled TCR beta repertoires from the peripheral blood of 10 to 15 young patients with multiple sclerosis. The patients with multiple sclerosis were children and adolescents between about 6 and 17 years of age. This clonotype turned up a few times. Its antigen specificity is not known. No base quality values were provided; no much bigger clone lies one nucleotide off. The CDR3, from cysteine to phenylalanine, totals 13 residues. Just the 39-base CDR3 DNA is kept, in frame starting at base 1. Via the germline V gene (reference sequence), CDR1 is DFQATT and CDR2 SNEGSKA.

The sample taken for sequencing was blood. This clonotype originated in a girl aged 5 to 17 with multiple sclerosis. The chain joins TRBV20-1 to TRBJ2-4; 7 bases in the middle match TRBD2. TRBJ2-7 explains the end of the DNA better; the J call may be wrong. The CDR3 is CSASGGIDYEQYF. Here is the DNA: TGCAGTGCTAGCGGGGGGATCGACTACGAGCAGTACTTC.